These T cell receptor beta chains were read from a single sample in a study of blood T cell repertoires in COVID-19. Produced via immunoSEQ multiplex PCR; TCRdb's table is partial and in-frame only. This repertoire shows about 300,000 clones, nearly 90% found once; its top ten account for less than 3.5%. Sequenced material: PBMCs or T cells enriched from blood (not recorded which). These receptors were obtained from a woman between 50 and 59 years old who had been exposed to COVID-19. Both conserved end residues are part of each CDR3. The D gene is left open where the match is weak. The size field is filled for only some rows; it gives once, few, many or a size class.

size: .
length: 13
V: TRBV2
D: TRBD2
J: TRBJ2-1
CDR3: CASGLDSYNEQFF
DNA: TGTGCCAGCGGACTAGACTCCTACAATGAGCAGTTCTTC

size: .
length: 16
V: TRBV5-4
D: .
J: TRBJ1-2
CDR3: CASSLIGVPLSDGYTF
DNA: TGTGCCAGCAGCTTGATTGGCGTTCCCCTAAGCGATGGCTACACCTTC

size: .
length: 16
V: TRBV18
D: TRBD1
J: TRBJ2-3
CDR3: CASSPPGQGRTDTQYF
DNA: TGTGCCAGCTCACCACCGGGACAGGGGCGGACAGATACGCAGTATTTT

size: .
length: 15
V: TRBV6-5
D: TRBD1
J: TRBJ1-5
CDR3: CASSYSGTGGQPQHF
DNA: TGTGCCAGCAGTTACTCAGGGACAGGGGGTCAGCCCCAGCATTTT

size: .
length: 14
V: TRBV10-2
D: TRBD2
J: TRBJ2-3
CDR3: CASMRGSVTDTQYF
DNA: TGCGCCAGCATGCGGGGGTCCGTCACAGATACGCAGTATTTT

size: .
length: 16
V: TRBV28
D: .
J: TRBJ1-5
CDR3: CASTLAGTHSNQPQHF
DNA: TGTGCCAGCACCCTCGCCGGGACACATAGCAATCAGCCCCAGCATTTT

size: .
length: 17
V: TRBV7-9
D: .
J: TRBJ1-1
CDR3: CASSSLDFVGVNTEAFF
DNA: TGTGCCAGCAGCTCTCTTGATTTTGTAGGAGTTAACACTGAAGCTTTCTTT

size: .
length: 16
V: TRBV14
D: TRBD1
J: TRBJ1-3
CDR3: CASSRQGALSGNTIYF
DNA: TGTGCCAGCAGCCGACAGGGTGCATTATCTGGAAACACCATATATTTT

size: .
length: 15
V: TRBV18
D: TRBD1
J: TRBJ2-5
CDR3: CASSHRDREQETQYF
DNA: TGTGCCAGCTCACACCGGGACAGAGAACAAGAGACCCAGTACTTC

size: .
length: 15
V: TRBV5-1
D: TRBD1
J: TRBJ1-3
CDR3: CASSLATGGGNTIYF
DNA: TGCGCCAGCAGCTTGGCCACAGGGGGCGGAAACACCATATATTTT

size: .
length: 18
V: TRBV5-1
D: TRBD1
J: TRBJ2-1
CDR3: CASSLLMDRAGFSGEQFF
DNA: TGCGCCAGCAGCCTCCTCATGGACAGGGCTGGATTCTCTGGCGAGCAGTTCTTC

size: .
length: 17
V: TRBV5-1
D: TRBD2
J: TRBJ2-1
CDR3: CASSLVSRTRPYNEQFF
DNA: TGCGCCAGCAGCTTGGTCTCCAGGACTAGACCCTACAATGAGCAGTTCTTC

size: .
length: 13
V: TRBV18
D: TRBD1
J: TRBJ1-1
CDR3: CASSGGQSNEAFF
DNA: TGTGCCAGCTCAGGGGGACAGTCCAATGAAGCTTTCTTT

size: .
length: 14
V: TRBV5-1
D: .
J: TRBJ2-5
CDR3: CASSLTTGLETQYF
DNA: TGCGCCAGCAGCTTGACTACAGGGTTGGAGACCCAGTACTTC

size: .
length: 12
V: TRBV20-1
D: TRBD1
J: TRBJ1-2
CDR3: CSASTGTGGYTF
DNA: TGCAGTGCTAGTACAGGGACAGGTGGCTACACCTTC

size: .
length: 18
V: TRBV7-9
D: TRBD2
J: TRBJ2-7
CDR3: CASSLVGGTSGRYYEQYF
DNA: TGTGCCAGCAGCTTAGTTGGCGGGACTAGCGGGCGCTACTACGAGCAGTACTTC

size: .
length: 16
V: TRBV7-9
D: .
J: TRBJ1-2
CDR3: CASSLAVGGANYGYTF
DNA: TGTGCCAGCAGCTTAGCCGTCGGCGGAGCTAACTATGGCTACACCTTC

size: .
length: 16
V: TRBV27
D: .
J: TRBJ1-1
CDR3: CASSLSGGVRDTEAFF
DNA: TGTGCCAGCAGCCTTAGTGGTGGGGTCAGGGACACTGAAGCTTTCTTT

size: .
length: 14
V: TRBV10-3
D: .
J: TRBJ2-2
CDR3: CAISELRVPGELFF
DNA: TGTGCCATCAGTGAGTTGAGGGTTCCCGGGGAGCTGTTTTTT

size: .
length: 13
V: TRBV5-6
D: .
J: TRBJ1-2
CDR3: CASTFGSNYGYTF
DNA: .

size: .
length: 14
V: TRBV2
D: TRBD1
J: TRBJ1-2
CDR3: CASSGDRGPVGYTF
DNA: TGTGCCAGCAGTGGTGACAGGGGGCCTGTTGGCTACACCTTC

size: once
length: 15
V: TRBV2
D: .
J: TRBJ2-6
CDR3: CASTYADSGANVLTF
DNA: TGTGCCAGCACGTATGCAGACTCTGGGGCCAACGTCCTGACTTTC

size: .
length: 15
V: TRBV19
D: .
J: TRBJ2-7
CDR3: CASSILSDSSYEQYF
DNA: TGTGCCAGTAGTATACTTTCGGACAGCTCCTACGAGCAGTACTTC

size: .
length: 14
V: TRBV19
D: .
J: TRBJ2-7
CDR3: CASSKTDLSYEQYF
DNA: TGTGCCAGTAGTAAGACAGATCTCTCCTACGAGCAGTACTTC

size: .
length: 19
V: TRBV4-2
D: .
J: TRBJ2-1
CDR3: CASSQVGLAGGRRANEQFF
DNA: TGTGCCAGCAGCCAAGTCGGCCTAGCAGGAGGGAGGCGTGCCAATGAGCAGTTCTTC

size: .
length: 12
V: TRBV19
D: .
J: TRBJ1-5
CDR3: CASSIPRQPQHF
DNA: TGTGCCAGTAGTATTCCGAGGCAGCCCCAGCATTTT

size: .
length: 12
V: TRBV29-1
D: TRBD2
J: TRBJ2-7
CDR3: CSVAVAGYEQYF
DNA: TGCAGCGTTGCTGTAGCGGGGTACGAGCAGTACTTC

size: once
length: 14
V: TRBV5-1
D: TRBD2
J: TRBJ2-7
CDR3: CASSSSGGVYEQYF
DNA: TGCGCCAGCAGCTCTAGCGGGGGGGTCTACGAGCAGTACTTC

size: .
length: 13
V: TRBV28
D: .
J: TRBJ1-3
CDR3: CATQGWSGNTIYF
DNA: TGTGCCACACAGGGTTGGTCTGGAAACACCATATATTTT

size: .
length: 16
V: TRBV2
D: TRBD2
J: TRBJ2-2
CDR3: CASSGISGGATGELFF
DNA: TGTGCCAGCAGCGGTATTAGCGGGGGGGCCACCGGGGAGCTGTTTTTT

size: .
length: 14
V: TRBV10-3
D: TRBD1
J: TRBJ2-1
CDR3: CAISGQGSYNEQFF
DNA: TGTGCCATCAGTGGACAGGGGTCCTACAATGAGCAGTTCTTC

size: .
length: 14
V: TRBV30
D: .
J: TRBJ1-4
CDR3: CAWSLQGTNEKLFF
DNA: TGTGCCTGGAGTCTACAGGGAACTAATGAAAAACTGTTTTTT

size: .
length: 13
V: TRBV29-1
D: TRBD1
J: TRBJ2-1
CDR3: CSVAGTAYNEQFF
DNA: TGCAGCGTCGCCGGGACAGCCTACAATGAGCAGTTCTTC

size: once
length: 14
V: TRBV18
D: .
J: TRBJ1-1
CDR3: CASFSGHRNTEAFF
DNA: TGTGCCAGCTTCTCGGGACACCGGAACACTGAAGCTTTCTTT

size: .
length: 19
V: TRBV3-1/TRBV3-2
D: TRBD2
J: TRBJ2-3
CDR3: CASSQVYGGANGPTDTQYF
DNA: TGTGCCAGCAGCCAAGTTTACGGGGGGGCCAATGGGCCGACAGATACGCAGTATTTT

size: .
length: 14
V: TRBV5-1
D: .
J: TRBJ1-1
CDR3: CASSSTLVNTEAFF
DNA: TGCGCCAGCAGCTCGACACTAGTGAACACTGAAGCTTTCTTT

size: .
length: 12
V: TRBV10-3
D: TRBD1
J: TRBJ1-2
CDR3: CAIFGTDNGYTF
DNA: TGTGCCATATTCGGGACAGACAATGGCTACACCTTC

size: .
length: 16
V: TRBV24-1
D: TRBD2
J: TRBJ2-7
CDR3: CATSGVGLEGSYEQYF
DNA: TGTGCCACCAGTGGGGTGGGACTAGAAGGTTCCTACGAGCAGTACTTC

size: .
length: 13
V: TRBV3-1/TRBV3-2
D: .
J: TRBJ2-7
CDR3: CASSPDTGYEQYF
DNA: TGTGCCAGCAGCCCAGACACAGGTTACGAGCAGTACTTC

size: .
length: 15
V: TRBV6-5
D: TRBD2
J: TRBJ2-7
CDR3: CASSTSGGASGEQYF
DNA: TGTGCCAGCAGTACTAGCGGGGGGGCTTCGGGCGAGCAGTACTTC

size: .
length: 14
V: TRBV28
D: .
J: TRBJ1-1
CDR3: CASSLWSGDTEAFF
DNA: TGTGCCAGCAGTTTATGGTCAGGGGACACTGAAGCTTTCTTT

size: once
length: 14
V: TRBV7-2
D: .
J: TRBJ2-1
CDR3: CASSLGGSYNEQFF
DNA: TGTGCCAGCAGCTTAGGAGGTTCCTACAATGAGCAGTTCTTC

size: .
length: 16
V: TRBV27
D: .
J: TRBJ1-5
CDR3: CASSLNYPPSNQPQHF
DNA: TGTGCCAGCAGTTTAAACTACCCGCCTAGCAATCAGCCCCAGCATTTT

size: .
length: 14
V: TRBV5-6
D: .
J: TRBJ1-3
CDR3: CASSPGTPGNTIYF
DNA: TGTGCCAGCAGTCCCGGGACACCGGGAAACACCATATATTTT

size: .
length: 15
V: TRBV6-5
D: TRBD2
J: TRBJ2-5
CDR3: CASRASGGARETQYF
DNA: TGTGCCAGCAGAGCTAGCGGGGGGGCCCGGGAGACCCAGTACTTC

size: .
length: 13
V: TRBV7-9
D: .
J: TRBJ1-4
CDR3: CASSPSSDEKLFF
DNA: TGTGCCAGCAGCCCGTCCAGCGATGAAAAACTGTTTTTT

size: .
length: 13
V: TRBV6-5
D: TRBD1
J: TRBJ2-7
CDR3: CASSDRVAYEQYF
DNA: TGTGCCAGCAGCGACAGGGTGGCCTACGAGCAGTACTTC

size: .
length: 15
V: TRBV5-1
D: TRBD1
J: TRBJ2-7
CDR3: CASSFTGTGPYEQYF
DNA: TGCGCCAGCAGCTTTACCGGGACAGGGCCCTACGAGCAGTACTTC

size: few
length: 15
V: TRBV5-1
D: .
J: TRBJ2-3
CDR3: CASSLAASTMDTQYF
DNA: TGCGCCAGCAGCTTGGCAGCGTCAACCATGGATACGCAGTATTTT

size: .
length: 15
V: TRBV27
D: TRBD2
J: TRBJ2-5
CDR3: CASSPSLAGQETQYF
DNA: TGTGCCAGCAGTCCCTCCCTAGCGGGGCAAGAGACCCAGTACTTC

size: .
length: 17
V: TRBV7-6
D: TRBD1
J: TRBJ1-1
CDR3: CASSLVMAGGAGTEAFF
DNA: TGTGCCAGCAGCTTAGTGATGGCAGGGGGCGCGGGGACTGAAGCTTTCTTT

size: .
length: 15
V: TRBV5-1
D: .
J: TRBJ2-1
CDR3: CASSAGGAGYNEQFF
DNA: TGCGCCAGCAGCGCTGGGGGGGCGGGTTACAATGAGCAGTTCTTC

size: .
length: 14
V: TRBV3-1/TRBV3-2
D: .
J: TRBJ1-2
CDR3: CASKPGGVDYGYTF
DNA: TGTGCCAGCAAGCCGGGAGGGGTGGACTATGGCTACACCTTC

size: .
length: 15
V: TRBV19
D: TRBD1
J: TRBJ1-2
CDR3: CASSPGRGRDYGYTF
DNA: TGTGCCAGTAGTCCGGGCAGGGGGCGCGACTATGGCTACACCTTC

size: .
length: 15
V: TRBV5-4
D: TRBD2
J: TRBJ2-1
CDR3: CASSFGGAVGNEQFF
DNA: TGTGCCAGCAGCTTCGGGGGGGCCGTAGGCAATGAGCAGTTCTTC